This TCR beta chain was profiled in a study of blood T cell repertoires in COVID-19 (dated by TCRdb to 2020 to 2021). Describing the broader study: Samples from collaborators originated in the United States, Italy and Spain and spanned both the acute and convalescent phases of COVID-19. Where available, HLA class I and class II types were obtained from metadata supplied by the sample provider rather than from assay-based typing. The repertoires were made available in a free public database intended to serve as a resource for research on the immune response to SARS-CoV-2. The sample metadata nearly always contained a de-identified subject ID, COVID-19 status, age in years and sex. The material from the prospective study consisted of cDNA or gDNA derived from T cells, B-cell-depleted T cells, or PBMCs. Samples came from the ongoing ImmuneRACE study (first 160 participants) plus 1,254 subjects from 6 global collaborators. Subjects who had been exposed to COVID-19, were actively infected with it, or had recovered from it provided the deeply sampled blood TCRbeta repertoires that made up the dataset. Overall results and qualifications from the work: Clinical and demographic metadata were provided uncurated, with the amount varying by source and participant.

This clone was found once. What antigen it recognizes has not been identified. No quality values exist for individual bases; no much larger clone is one base distant. Each collaborating institution followed its own protocols to collect whole blood in K2EDTA tubes. For TCRbeta analysis, collaborators shipped samples as frozen whole blood, isolated PBMCs, or DNA extracted from either of those sample types. TCRbeta CDR3 regions were amplified from genomic DNA by means of the immunoSEQ Assay, a bias-controlled multiplex PCR. Under the source paper's analysis protocol: Within the assay, amplification of reference gene primers was used to estimate how many nucleated cells each sample contained. Sequence reads were collapsed and filtered to measure the absolute abundance of every unique TCRbeta CDR3 rearrangement. For each sample, productive Simpson clonality was calculated as the square root of Simpson's diversity index over productive rearrangements. This immuneACCESS table, as held by TCRdb, lists in-frame sequences with V and J called but not all clones. Of the missing ones, under half trace to an unresolved V gene in checked studies; the others have no known cause. V and J calls and clone size come straight from that table; D and trimming were deduced from the DNA. Present in this sample are over 200,000 clones, 92% of which were seen just once. More than 0.95% of the sample is taken by the ten largest.

V and J are truncated by 5 bases and 6 bases respectively, leaving an intervening sequence of 13 bases. Taken from the germline V gene (reference sequence), the CDR1 and CDR2 loops are SEHNR and FQNEAQ. From the cysteine through the phenylalanine, the CDR3 covers 13 amino acids. CDR3 DNA is the only sequence kept; it has 39 bases, read in frame from the first base. The chain uses TRBV7-9 and TRBJ1-2; TRBD1 is possibly the D segment (6 matching bases). Sequenced: peripheral blood. The receptor's source is a man aged 30 to 39 with acute or convalescent COVID-19. The nucleotide sequence reads TGTGCCAGCAGCCTAAGAGCAGGGGATGGCTACACCTTC. This yields the protein CASSLRAGDGYTF.